One sample yielded the 22 T cell receptor beta chains listed below, sequenced in a study of shared clonotypes between healthy human individuals. TCRdb keeps only in-frame clones here, not all; method: immunoSEQ multiplex PCR. The sample includes nearly 1,000,000 clones, more than 75% of them seen just once. Sequencing was performed on memory CD4+ T cells sorted from blood. Specified subset: CD45RA-negative fraction. Receptors originate from a man between 18 and 29 years old in good health.

This chain links TRBV28 with TRBJ1-2; D may be TRBD1 (5 bases). Between the trimmed V and J ends, which lost 1 base and 5 bases, there was a span of 11 bases. CDR1 and CDR2 from the germline V gene are MDHEN and SYDVKM. CDR3 length: 14 amino acids. CDR3 loop: CASSLFPREYGYTF. The CDR3 DNA is TGTGCCAGCAGTTTATTCCCCAGGGAATATGGCTACACCTTC.

This chain connects TRBV6-5 to TRBJ1-3; D is perhaps TRBD1 (5 bases). The CDR3 spans 15 residues. The V gene's germline CDR1 is MNHEY and CDR2 SVGAGI. Trimming removed 2 bases from V and 0 bases from J, with 8 bases in between. In DNA form, the CDR3 reads TGTGCCAGCAGTTACGACGGACACTCTGGAAACACCATATATTTT. Its protein product is CASSYDGHSGNTIYF.

V and J are TRBV10-3 and TRBJ1-1; 11 positions agree with TRBD1. Germline V CDR1 and CDR2: ENHRY, SYGVKD. The CDR3 totals 16 residues. The J segment lost 4 bases and the V segment lost 9 bases, leaving 13 bases of the junction unmatched. The CDR3 DNA reads as TGTGCCATTAAGGGACAGGGGGATTTACTGGGCACTGAAGCTTTCTTT. Translating it yields CAIKGQGDLLGTEAFF.

V usage is TRBV7-9 and J usage is TRBJ2-7; 10 positions match TRBD1. The germline CDR1 and CDR2 sequences are SEHNR and FQNEAQ (reference sequence). Germline trimming cut 5 bases from V and 5 bases from J; bases unmatched to any gene: 6. This CDR3 is built from 14 residues. The chain's CDR3 is CASSRQGAKDEQYF. The CDR3 DNA reads TGTGCCAGCAGCCGACAGGGGGCCAAGGACGAGCAGTACTTC.

As DNA, the CDR3 is TGTGCCAGCAGCCCCGTTATGAATGAGCAGTTCTTC. This sequence encodes CASSPVMNEQFF. V and J are TRBV7-2 and TRBJ2-1; no firm D call. V lost 5 bases, J lost 7 bases, and 9 bases lay in between. Germline loops: CDR1 SGHTA, CDR2 FQGNSA. CDR3 length: 12 amino acids.

The chain is built from TRBV9 and TRBJ1-1; 8 nucleotides agree with TRBD1. The CDR3 is made up of 16 amino acids. V shed 0 bases and J 3 bases; nucleotides not matched to a gene: 7. Germline CDR1 and CDR2: SGDLS and YYNGEE. The chain's CDR3 is CASSVGGRGHDTEAFF. CDR3 sequence (DNA): TGTGCCAGCAGCGTAGGAGGCAGGGGGCATGACACTGAAGCTTTCTTT.

This clone has more than one count but fewer than ten. The chain recombines TRBV9 with TRBJ2-3; D gene uncertain. CDR3 length equals 14 residues. CDR1 is SGDLS, CDR2 YYNGEE, per germline. V lost 3 bases and J 2 bases, leaving 10 bases between the germline ends. The CDR3 sequence: CASSGAAPTDTQYF. As DNA, the CDR3 is TGTGCCAGCAGCGGGGCAGCGCCCACAGATACGCAGTATTTT.

The chain links TRBV4-1 to TRBJ2-5; 12 nucleotides agree with TRBD2. V trimming: 0 bases; J trimming: 4 bases; junction bases outside the gene matches: 3. CDR1 and CDR2 from the germline V gene are MGHRA and YSYEKL. This CDR3 is 16 amino acids long. The CDR3 bases are TGCGCCAGCAGCCAAGAGTCTAGCGGGGGGGGAGAGACCCAGTACTTC. Amino acids: CASSQESSGGGETQYF.

The DNA for the CDR3 is TGTGCCAGCAGCTTAGGGCTCGACAGCTCCTACGAGCAGTACTTC. Translated, it gives CASSLGLDSSYEQYF. V gene TRBV11-2 combines with J gene TRBJ2-7; D perhaps matches TRBD1 (5 bases). Germline CDR1 reads SGHAT; CDR2 reads FQNNGV. The CDR3 loop spans 15 amino acids. The V and J ends lost 1 base and 0 bases respectively, with 10 bases between them. Looking up the rest from reference TRBV11-2 and TRBJ2-7 gives the full variable domain: EAGVAQSPRYKIIEKRQSVAFWCNPISGHATLYWYQQILGQGPKLLIQFQNNGVVDDSQLPKDRFSAERLKGVDSTLKIQPAKLEDSAVYLCASSLGLDSSYEQYFGPGTRLTVT.

The CDR3 loop reads CASKVERGVDEQFF. For the CDR3, the DNA is TGCGCCAGCAAAGTAGAACGAGGGGTCGATGAGCAGTTCTTC. The genes are TRBV5-1 and TRBJ2-1, with D perhaps assigned TRBD1 or TRBD2 (5 bases each). Germline CDR1 and CDR2: SGHRS and YFSETQ. Trimming pared 6 bases from V and 8 bases from J, leaving 18 bases between. The CDR3 runs to 14 residues. Variable domain in full (rest from reference TRBV5-1 and TRBJ2-1): KAGVTQTPRYLIKTRGQQVTLSCSPISGHRSVSWYQQTPGQGLQFLFEYFSETQRNKGNFPGRFSGRQFSNSRSEMNVSTLELGDSALYLCASKVERGVDEQFFGPGTRLTVL.

V gene TRBV5-1 combines with J gene TRBJ1-2; D call uncertain. Trimming shortened V by 3 bases and J by 0 bases, and 3 bases separated the two germline ends. The CDR3 runs 12 residues. The germline V gene has CDR1 SGHRS and CDR2 YFSETQ. CDR3 bases: TGCGCCAGCAGCTCAACTAACTATGGCTACACCTTC. Translation gives CASSSTNYGYTF.

The chain joins TRBV28 to TRBJ2-7; D is unresolved. Germline CDR1 reads MDHEN; CDR2 reads SYDVKM. This CDR3 is built from 12 residues. Trimming pared 4 bases from V and 6 bases from J, leaving 10 bases between. The CDR3 loop is CASSSIYGEQYF. In nucleotides, the CDR3 is TGTGCCAGCAGTTCCATTTATGGCGAGCAGTACTTC.

This clone was counted a few times. The rearrangement joins TRBV10-1 to TRBJ1-2; 9 bases match TRBD1. The CDR3 spans 16 residues. V dropped 2 bases and J dropped 6; count of bases not matched to a gene: 10. Germline CDR1 and CDR2: WNHNN and SYGVQD (reference sequence). The DNA for the CDR3 is TGCGCCAGCAGTGAGGCCCCGGGACAGGGTCCTAATGGCTACACCTTC. Translating gives CASSEAPGQGPNGYTF.

The V gene is TRBV14, the J gene TRBJ2-2; D perhaps matches TRBD2 (6 bases). Germline CDR1 reads SGHDN; CDR2 reads FVKESK. V was clipped by 3 bases and J by 4 bases, with 12 bases between them. The CDR3 totals 15 residues. CDR3 sequence reads: CASSQVGTSTGELFF. The CDR3 DNA reads TGTGCCAGCAGCCAGGTCGGGACTTCCACCGGGGAGCTGTTTTTT.

This clone was found a few times. The chain recombines TRBV18 with TRBJ1-1, with no clear D. CDR3 size: 15 residues. Germline V CDR1 and CDR2: KGHSH, LQKENI. V dropped 3 bases and J dropped 0 bases, with 11 bases sitting between them. This CDR3 is CASSPVRDMNTEAFF. In DNA, the CDR3 is TGTGCCAGCTCACCGGTCCGGGATATGAACACTGAAGCTTTCTTT. Filled out from reference TRBV18 and TRBJ1-1, the complete variable domain reads NAGVMQNPRHLVRRRGQEARLRCSPMKGHSHVYWYRQLPEEGLKFMVYLQKENIIDESGMPKERFSAEFPKEGPSILRIQQVVRGDSAAYFCASSPVRDMNTEAFFGQGTRLTVV.

The table lists this clone with a few counts. The rearrangement joins TRBV10-3 to TRBJ1-5; tentative D call: TRBD1 (5 bases). Trimming shortened V by 0 bases and J by 2 bases, and 14 bases separated the two germline ends. Germline CDR1 reads ENHRY; CDR2 reads SYGVKD. The length of the CDR3 is 17 residues. In DNA, the CDR3 is TGTGCCATCAGTGAGTCGGGGGTAAACATGGGCAATCAGCCCCAGCATTTT. This translates into CAISESGVNMGNQPQHF.

The chain has TRBV4-3 and TRBJ2-5, with 9 bases fitting TRBD1. Trimming took 4 bases from V and 4 from J; bases not matched to a gene: 10. The CDR3 loop spans 16 amino acids. The germline gives CDR1 LGHNA, CDR2 YSLEER. CDR3 protein: CASSPRGTGSPETQYF. DNA for the CDR3: TGCGCCAGCAGCCCCCGAGGGACAGGGAGTCCAGAGACCCAGTACTTC.

On this clone itself: Other DNA variants within this sample encode the same CDR3. J is TRBJ2-7 and V is TRBV20-1; D gene uncertain. Germline V gives CDR1 DFQATT, CDR2 SNEGSKA (reference sequence). V was cut by 6 bases and J by 0 bases, with 3 bases left in between. This CDR3 contains 10 residues. The CDR3 sequence: CSAGSYEQYF. As DNA, the CDR3 is TGCAGTGCCGGCTCCTACGAGCAGTACTTC.

V and J are TRBV30 and TRBJ2-7, with 7 nucleotides matching TRBD2. The V gene's germline CDR1 is GTSNPN and CDR2 SVGIG (reference sequence). Trimming removed 3 bases from V and 3 bases from J; junction bases left unmatched: 5. The CDR3 sequence is 13 residues long. Here the CDR3 reads CAWSGRTGYEQYF. DNA for the CDR3: TGTGCCTGGAGCGGGAGGACTGGCTACGAGCAGTACTTC.

A word on this clone: The same CDR3 is also encoded by other DNA sequences in this sample. The chain carries TRBV10-1 and TRBJ2-5; 7 positions match TRBD1. The V gene end was trimmed by 0 bases and the J gene end by 4 bases; junction bases not matched to a gene: 5. The CDR3 runs to 15 residues. Germline V lookup: CDR1 WNHNN, CDR2 SYGVQD (reference sequence). The CDR3 region is CASSESRAGGETQYF. The CDR3 nucleotides read TGCGCCAGCAGTGAGTCTAGGGCAGGGGGAGAGACCCAGTACTTC.

V gene TRBV7-9 combines with J gene TRBJ2-1, with 7 bases that match TRBD1. The CDR3 has 15 amino acids. Trimming removed 2 bases from V and 5 bases from J; junction bases left unmatched: 6. Germline V lookup: CDR1 SEHNR, CDR2 FQNEAQ (reference sequence). CDR3 sequence (DNA): TGTGCCAGCAGCTTAAGGGGGACAGAAAACAATGAGCAGTTCTTC. Protein product: CASSLRGTENNEQFF. Full variable domain (outside the CDR3, taken from reference TRBV7-9 and TRBJ2-1): DTGVSQNPRHKITKRGQNVTFRCDPISEHNRLYWYRQTLGQGPEFLTYFQNEAQLEKSRLLSDRFSAERPKGSFSTLEIQRTEQGDSAMYLCASSLRGTENNEQFFGPGTRLTVL.

The rearrangement uses TRBV6-1 and TRBJ1-3; D is perhaps TRBD1 (5 bases). The CDR3 totals 17 residues. Germline CDR1 is MNHNS and CDR2 is SASEGT. V dropped 1 base and J dropped 2 bases, with 15 bases sitting between them. The CDR3 bases are TGTGCCAGCAGTGAAGTGGCAGGACAAAGCCCTGGAAACACCATATATTTT. As protein: CASSEVAGQSPGNTIYF.